This T cell receptor (beta chain) derives from a study of blood T cell repertoires in COVID-19. Profiled with immunoSEQ multiplex PCR; TCRdb holds only in-frame clones, not every one. The sample gives 150,000 to 200,000 clones, approximately 95% of which show up once; under 2% is in the top ten. Patients from Seattle were sampled longitudinally, starting during active infection. This clone was observed a single time. V gave up 7 bases and J gave up 8 bases, with 17 bases separating them. Germline CDR1 SEHNR, CDR2 FQNEAQ (reference sequence). This CDR3 spans 13 amino acids. The source is an older woman with COVID-19, enrolled during active disease. V usage is TRBV7-9 and J usage is TRBJ1-2, with D unresolved. What was sequenced was peripheral blood. CDR3: CASTAAAGNGYTF. In DNA, the CDR3 is TGTGCCAGCACCGCGGCGGCGGGGAACGGCTACACCTTC.